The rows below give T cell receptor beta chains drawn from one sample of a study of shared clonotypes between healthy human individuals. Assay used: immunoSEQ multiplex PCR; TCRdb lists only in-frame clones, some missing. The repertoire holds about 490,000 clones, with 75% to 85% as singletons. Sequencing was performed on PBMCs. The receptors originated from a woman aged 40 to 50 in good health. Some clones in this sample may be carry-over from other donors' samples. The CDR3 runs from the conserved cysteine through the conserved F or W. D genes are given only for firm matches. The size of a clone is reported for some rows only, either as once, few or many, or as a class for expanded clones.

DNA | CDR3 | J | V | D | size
TGCGCCAGCAGCAACCGGGACAGGGTGGGGCAAGAGACCCAGTACTTC | CASSNRDRVGQETQYF | TRBJ2-5 | TRBV5-1 | TRBD1 | -
TGTGCCAGCAGCAGTCGGACAGCTAGCAATCAGCCCCAGCATTTT | CASSSRTASNQPQHF | TRBJ1-5 | TRBV6-5 | - | -
TGCGCCAGCAGCCCAAGATTAAGCGGGACGGCCGAAGAGACCCAGTACTTC | CASSPRLSGTAEETQYF | TRBJ2-5 | TRBV4-3 | TRBD2 | -
TGTGCCAGCTCACAAGAGGGCTTCGGGAACACTGAAGCTTTCTTT | CASSQEGFGNTEAFF | TRBJ1-1 | TRBV18 | - | -
TGTGCCAGCAGTTTGGGACACCTCACAGATACGCAGTATTTT | CASSLGHLTDTQYF | TRBJ2-3 | TRBV6-6 | - | few
TGTGCCATCAGTGAGTCCTCGACTAGCGGGAGTTACGAGCAGTACTTC | CAISESSTSGSYEQYF | TRBJ2-7 | TRBV10-3 | TRBD2 | -
TGTGCCAGCAAAGGGACTAGCGGGAGTGCAGATACGCAGTATTTT | CASKGTSGSADTQYF | TRBJ2-3 | TRBV2 | TRBD2 | -
TGTGCCAGCGAAACAGGGAATGAAAAACTGTTTTTT | CASETGNEKLFF | TRBJ1-4 | TRBV28 | - | -
TGTGCCATCAGTGAGGGGGCTAAGGATTACTACGAGCAGTACTTC | CAISEGAKDYYEQYF | TRBJ2-7 | TRBV10-3 | - | once
TGTGCCAGCAGCCTTTGGGGCAGGGCAGGTTTTACCTCCTACGAGCAGTACTTC | CASSLWGRAGFTSYEQYF | TRBJ2-7 | TRBV21-1 | - | -
TGTGCCAGCAGCGGTGACAGGTCGGGGGAGACCCAGTACTTC | CASSGDRSGETQYF | TRBJ2-5 | TRBV11-3 | - | -
TGTGCCTGGAGAGACGACAGGCGCGACGAGCAGTACTTC | CAWRDDRRDEQYF | TRBJ2-7 | TRBV30 | - | -
TGTGCCAGCTCAGCCGGACAGATTAGCACAGATACGCAGTATTTT | CASSAGQISTDTQYF | TRBJ2-3 | TRBV18 | - | -
TGTGCCAGCTCCCCGACAGGGGACACTGAAGCTTTCTTT | CASSPTGDTEAFF | TRBJ1-1 | TRBV18 | TRBD1 | many
TGCGCCAGCAGCCATGCGACAGGGGAGCCTGAAGCTTTCTTT | CASSHATGEPEAFF | TRBJ1-1 | TRBV4-1 | TRBD1 | -
TGTGCCAGCAGCATAGGGCGGAATGAGCAGTTCTTC | CASSIGRNEQFF | TRBJ2-1 | TRBV7-2 | - | -
TGTGCCAGCAGCTCATTAGCGGGAGGGCCGCGTGACGAGCAGTACTTC | CASSSLAGGPRDEQYF | TRBJ2-7 | TRBV5-6 | TRBD2 | -
TGTGCCAGCAGCTTGGAAATCAACACTGAAGCTTTCTTT | CASSLEINTEAFF | TRBJ1-1 | TRBV5-8 | - | -
TGTGCCAGCAGCCCCAAGACCCCCGGGACAGGGACTACCCAGTACTTC | CASSPKTPGTGTTQYF | TRBJ2-5 | TRBV7-9 | TRBD1 | -
TGTGCCATCAGTGACCGGGACACCATCTCCTACGAGCAGTACTTC | CAISDRDTISYEQYF | TRBJ2-7 | TRBV10-3 | - | -
TGTGCCAGCAGCCTGACCGCTACATATAGCAATCAGCCCCAGCATTTT | CASSLTATYSNQPQHF | TRBJ1-5 | TRBV28 | - | many
TGTGCCAGCAGCTTAGACCATCAGCCCCAGCATTTT | CASSLDHQPQHF | TRBJ1-5 | TRBV5-4 | - | -
TGTGCCATCAAAACATCAGGGGGCACTGAAGCTTTCTTT | CAIKTSGGTEAFF | TRBJ1-1 | TRBV10-3 | TRBD1 | -
TGTGCCAGCAGCTTAGGCGGGACAGGGGGCCAAGAGACCCAGTACTTC | CASSLGGTGGQETQYF | TRBJ2-5 | TRBV7-6 | TRBD1 | -